The table lists the clone carrying this T cell receptor beta chain with a few counts. The time point is: sample taken at primary tumor resection. No cells were sorted before sequencing. The whole RNA sequenced was extracted from tumor, nontumor lung or frozen PBMC. The donors comprised some 70 untreated early-stage non-small cell lung cancer patients. A unique molecular identifier was attached to every TCR cDNA molecule. TCRdb re-called the 5' RACE reads with MiXCR, one entry per CDR3 protein. There are approximately 49,000 distinct CDR3 sequences in the sample; less than 5.5% occur only once, and approximately 12% lies in the top ten. The source of the sample is a study of spatial heterogeneity in lung cancer. Study information: Detection of beta-chain sequences consistently exceeded that of alpha-chain sequences. Mean representation of each unique TCR and UMI combination in the raw reads exceeded nine occurrences.

This CDR3 is built from 14 residues. The V and J ends lost 6 bases and 5 bases respectively, with 13 bases between them. In germline, CDR1 is SGHAT, CDR2 FQNNGV. The V gene is TRBV11-2, the J gene TRBJ2-2, with D hard to call. The sequences come from PBMCs, collected at surgery. The TCR sequence derives from a male donor with early-stage non-small cell lung cancer. The CDR3, as DNA: TGTGCCAGCAGGCCATCCGCTCTGACCGGGGAGCTGTTTTTT. Its translation is CASRPSALTGELFF.